This T cell receptor beta chain was captured by sequencing in a study of cytomegalovirus exposure and HLA in healthy donors. On the study more broadly: Counted in an early data release were about 85 million unique TCRs from HLA-typed donors.

General observations from the study: Within a later analysis, the majority of CMV-associated TCR beta chains appeared HLA-restricted. Associated with cytomegalovirus, according to the listing, were 150 to 200 TCR beta chains. Rates of TCR association differed by HLA locus in a later analysis, with DRB1 highest and HLA-C lowest.

PCR employed 60 Vbeta and 13 Jbeta primers. The table came from immunoSEQ multiplex PCR; TCRdb's copy has only in-frame clones and leaves some out. The sample shows 150,000 to 200,000 clones, approximately 85% of them seen only once. Points on this clone: Its antigen is not identified.

V trimming: 3 bases; J trimming: 4 bases; junction bases outside the gene matches: 17. CDR3 size: 18 residues. Germline V gene lookup returns CDR1 SGHNT and CDR2 YYREEE (reference sequence). The chain recombines TRBV5-4 with TRBJ1-1; TRBD1 matches 8 bases. Material for sequencing was PBMCs. The TCR sequence derives from a man younger than 35 in good health and CMV-seropositive. CDR3 sequence: CASSWVAGGAEVGTEAFF. The CDR3, as DNA: TGTGCCAGCAGCTGGGTAGCAGGGGGCGCCGAGGTCGGCACTGAAGCTTTCTTT.